The source of this T cell receptor beta chain is a study of shared clonotypes between healthy human individuals. Study information: Researchers drew samples from two women and a few men aged 18 to 49.

Deep-level running was used for the assay. TCRdb keeps only in-frame clones here, not all; method: immunoSEQ multiplex PCR. This sample carries some 630,000 clones, approximately 96% of them seen once, and the ten largest clones take roughly 0.12%. Per germline, CDR1 MNHEY and CDR2 SVGAGI. The CDR3 runs 14 residues. Trimming removed 0 bases at V and 4 bases at J, with 9 bases between. As defined, naive CD8 cells were CD45RO-negative and positively selected for CCR7, with terminally differentiated effector memory CD45RA+ cells excluded. Recent vaccinations or acute infections were absent in the healthy HIV-negative adult donors.

This TCR was recovered from a woman in her twenties or thirties in good health. Sequenced input: naive CD8+ T cells sorted from blood. V and J are TRBV6-5 and TRBJ1-2; no clear D. The CDR3 DNA follows: TGTGCCAGCAGTTACTCAGGGCCTTCCTATGGCTACACCTTC. It encodes CASSYSGPSYGYTF.